This T cell receptor beta chain was sequenced during a study of blood T cells in healthy people across ages. The CDR3 totals 14 residues. Germline V gene sequence: CDR1 SNHLY, CDR2 FYNNEI. J was trimmed by 9 bases and V by 3 bases; bases with no gene match: 8. Together with a sample-barcoded 5' primer, a J-beta primer mix was included in a second PCR lasting roughly 6 to 12 cycles. Each CDR3 protein gets one entry after TCRdb re-called the 5' RACE reads with MiXCR. The sample has 1,500,000 or so distinct CDR3 sequences, under 55% seen once. This TCR was sampled from a woman aged 18-29 years in good health. The sequencing sample was made of blood. V and J are TRBV2 and TRBJ2-1, with TRBD2 matching 7 bases. The CDR3 DNA follows: TGTGCCAGCAGTGAGATGGGGGGGATCCTTGAGCAGTTCTTC. Protein product: CASSEMGGILEQFF. Variable domain in full (rest from reference TRBV2 and TRBJ2-1): EPEVTQTPSHQVTQMGQEVILRCVPISNHLYFYWYRQILGQKVEFLVSFYNNEISEKSEIFDDQFSVERPDGSNFTLKIRSTKLEDSAMYFCASSEMGGILEQFFGPGTRLTVL.